This TCR beta chain was recovered during a study of blood T cells in healthy people across ages. Whole-study findings and limits: The unsorted PBMCs prevented any conclusive comparison of naive versus antigen-experienced cells.

V lost 6 bases and J lost 2, with 14 bases in between. CDR3 size: 14 residues. In the case of this clonotype: Antigen: not known.

Through a sample-barcoded 5' primer and a J-beta primer mix, a second PCR was run for roughly 6 to 12 cycles. Each cDNA was tagged by a template-switch adaptor containing 12 random nucleotides. TCRdb processed the 5' RACE reads anew with MiXCR; each CDR3 protein has one entry. The repertoire consists of 600,000 to 1,000,000 distinct CDR3 sequences, with 20% to 30% occurring once and the leading ten covering more than 3%. The sample was also reused in another study, on T cells of mothers and their children. As that report states: Nine systemically healthy Caucasian donors: three mothers, six children.

The sample was blood. The V gene is TRBV12-3 or TRBV12-4, the J gene TRBJ2-7; no firm D call. The clonotype was recovered from a boy younger than 18 in good health. The CDR3 nucleotides read TGTGCCAGCAGCCCTAGTAACCAAGCCTACGAGCAGTACTTC. This sequence encodes CASSPSNQAYEQYF.